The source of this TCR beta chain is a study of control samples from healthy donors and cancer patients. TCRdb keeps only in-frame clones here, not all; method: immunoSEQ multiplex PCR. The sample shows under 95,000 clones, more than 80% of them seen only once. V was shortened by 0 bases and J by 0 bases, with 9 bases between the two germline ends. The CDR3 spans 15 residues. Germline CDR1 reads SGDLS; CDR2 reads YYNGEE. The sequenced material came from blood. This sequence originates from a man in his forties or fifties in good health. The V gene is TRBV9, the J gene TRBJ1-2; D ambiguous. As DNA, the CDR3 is TGTGCCAGCAGCGTAGTCGCAGCCCCTAACTATGGCTACACCTTC. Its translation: CASSVVAAPNYGYTF.